The clone carrying this T cell receptor beta chain was seen many times. Time point here: pre-sensitization, week 0. The treatment is: therapeutic diphenylcyclopropenone sensitization with weekly scalp DPC. This CDR3 is 12 amino acids long. Germline values: CDR1 DFQATT, CDR2 SNEGSKA (reference sequence). The ends lost 5 bases at V and 1 base at J; junction bases unmatched: 1. The record originates from a study of human T cells and chemical hapten exposure. TCRdb processed the RACE reads anew with MiXCR; each CDR3 protein has one entry. In the table there are 60,000 to 70,000 distinct CDR3 sequences, 10% to 11% of which are singletons.

This TCR was recovered from a woman in her 50s with alopecia areata. Some clones in this sample may be carry-over from other donors' samples. The source material was whole blood, sampled in connection with sensitization to the hapten diphenylcyclopropenone (DPC). The rearrangement uses TRBV20-1 and TRBJ2-7; 8 bases fit TRBD1. The chain's CDR3 is CSARDRSYEQYF. The CDR3 DNA reads TGCAGTGCTCGGGACAGGTCCTACGAGCAGTACTTC.